Listed here are 3 T cell receptor beta chains from one sample, sequenced in a study of Graves' ophthalmopathy and Graves' hyperthyroidism. TCR beta CDR3 amplification used RNA transcripts. The authors performed first-round RT-PCR with HTBI primers and then a second-round multiplex PCR. Each CDR3 protein is one row after TCRdb ran MiXCR on the multiplex PCR reads. The sample shows around 1.1 million distinct CDR3 sequences, about two fifths of them seen only once. Material: peripheral blood or thyroid tissue (not recorded which). Receptors were obtained from an adult man with Graves' hyperthyroidism.

The gene calls are TRBV10-2 and TRBJ2-7; D gene ambiguous. Germline assignment: CDR1 WSHSY and CDR2 SAAADI. CDR3 length: 16 amino acids. The germline V and J ends were trimmed by 4 bases and 2 bases, with 18 bases remaining between them. CDR3 region: CASSAREQTRTYEQYF. Written as DNA, the CDR3 is TGCGCCAGCAGTGCTAGAGAGCAAACACGAACCTACGAGCAGTACTTC.

This clonotype was seen only a few times. The V call is TRBV6-5, the J call TRBJ1-5, with D uncertain. Germline-derived CDR1 and CDR2 are MNHEY and SVGAGI. The CDR3 contains 14 residues. Trimming left V 8 bases short and J 5 bases short, with 16 bases between. DNA for the CDR3: TGTGCCAGCCCCGGACCTTCTCGGCATCAGCCCCAGCATTTT. Amino acids: CASPGPSRHQPQHF.

Many counts were recorded for this clonotype. CDR3 nucleotides: TGTGCCAGCAGCTTAGAGTCGGGGATCTCCTACGAGCAGTACTTC. The encoded protein is CASSLESGISYEQYF. This chain connects TRBV11-2 to TRBJ2-7; D may be TRBD2 (5 bases). This CDR3 comprises 15 residues. Germline loops: CDR1 SGHAT, CDR2 FQNNGV. V lost 0 bases, J lost 0 bases, and 9 bases lay in between.